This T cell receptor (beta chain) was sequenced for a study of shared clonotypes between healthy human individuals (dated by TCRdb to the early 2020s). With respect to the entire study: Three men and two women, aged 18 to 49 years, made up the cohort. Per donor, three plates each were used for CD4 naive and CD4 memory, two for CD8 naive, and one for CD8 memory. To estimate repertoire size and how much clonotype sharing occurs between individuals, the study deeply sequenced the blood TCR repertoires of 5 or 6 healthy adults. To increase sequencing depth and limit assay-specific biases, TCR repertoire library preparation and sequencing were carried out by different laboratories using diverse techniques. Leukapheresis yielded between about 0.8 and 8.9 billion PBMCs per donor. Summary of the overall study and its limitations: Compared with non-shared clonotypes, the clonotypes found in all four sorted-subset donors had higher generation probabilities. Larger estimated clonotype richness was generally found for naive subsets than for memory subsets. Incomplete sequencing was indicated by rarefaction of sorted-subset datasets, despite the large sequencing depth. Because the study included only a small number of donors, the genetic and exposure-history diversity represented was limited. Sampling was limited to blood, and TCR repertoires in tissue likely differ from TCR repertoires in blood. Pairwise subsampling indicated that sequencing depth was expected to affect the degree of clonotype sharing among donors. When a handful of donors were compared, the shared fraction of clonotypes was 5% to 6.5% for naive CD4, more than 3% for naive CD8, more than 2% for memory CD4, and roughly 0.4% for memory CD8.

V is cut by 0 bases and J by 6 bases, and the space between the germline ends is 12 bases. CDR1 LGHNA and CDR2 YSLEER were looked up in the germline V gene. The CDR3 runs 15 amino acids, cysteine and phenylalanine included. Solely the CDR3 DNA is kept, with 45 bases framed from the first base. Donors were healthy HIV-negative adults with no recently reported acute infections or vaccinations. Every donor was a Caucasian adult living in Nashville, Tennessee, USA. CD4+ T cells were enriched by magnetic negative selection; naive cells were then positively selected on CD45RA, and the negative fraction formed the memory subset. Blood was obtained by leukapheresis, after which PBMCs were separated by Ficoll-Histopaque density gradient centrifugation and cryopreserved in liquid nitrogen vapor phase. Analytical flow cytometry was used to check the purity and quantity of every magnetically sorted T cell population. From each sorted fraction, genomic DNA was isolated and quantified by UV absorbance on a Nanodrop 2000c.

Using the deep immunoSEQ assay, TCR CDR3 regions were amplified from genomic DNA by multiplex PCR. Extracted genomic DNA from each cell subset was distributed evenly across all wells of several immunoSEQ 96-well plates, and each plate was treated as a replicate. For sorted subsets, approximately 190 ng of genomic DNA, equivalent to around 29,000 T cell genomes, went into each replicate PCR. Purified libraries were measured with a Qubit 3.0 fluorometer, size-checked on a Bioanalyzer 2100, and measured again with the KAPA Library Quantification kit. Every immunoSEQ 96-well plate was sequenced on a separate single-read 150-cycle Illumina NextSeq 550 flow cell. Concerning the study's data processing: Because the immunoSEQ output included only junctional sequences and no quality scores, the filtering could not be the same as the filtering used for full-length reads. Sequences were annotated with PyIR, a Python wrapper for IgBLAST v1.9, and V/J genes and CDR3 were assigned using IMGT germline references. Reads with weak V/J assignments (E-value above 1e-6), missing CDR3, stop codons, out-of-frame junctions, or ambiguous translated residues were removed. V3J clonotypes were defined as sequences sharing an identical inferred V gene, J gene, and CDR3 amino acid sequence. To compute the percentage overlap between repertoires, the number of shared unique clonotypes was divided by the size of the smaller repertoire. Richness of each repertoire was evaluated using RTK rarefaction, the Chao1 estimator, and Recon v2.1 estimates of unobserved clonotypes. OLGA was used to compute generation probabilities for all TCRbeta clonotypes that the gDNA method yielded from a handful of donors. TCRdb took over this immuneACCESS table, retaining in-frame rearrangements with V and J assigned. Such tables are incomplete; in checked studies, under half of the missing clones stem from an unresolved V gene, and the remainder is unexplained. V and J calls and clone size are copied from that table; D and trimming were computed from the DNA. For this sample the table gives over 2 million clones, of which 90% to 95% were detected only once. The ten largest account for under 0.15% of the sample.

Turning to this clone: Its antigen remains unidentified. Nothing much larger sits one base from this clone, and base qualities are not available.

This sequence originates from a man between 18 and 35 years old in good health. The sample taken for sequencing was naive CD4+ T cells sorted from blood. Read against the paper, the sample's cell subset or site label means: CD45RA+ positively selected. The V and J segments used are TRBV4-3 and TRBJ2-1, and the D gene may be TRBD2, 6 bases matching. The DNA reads TGCGCCAGCAGCCAAGAGCCTTGGCGGGGCAATGAGCAGTTCTTC. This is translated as CASSQEPWRGNEQFF.